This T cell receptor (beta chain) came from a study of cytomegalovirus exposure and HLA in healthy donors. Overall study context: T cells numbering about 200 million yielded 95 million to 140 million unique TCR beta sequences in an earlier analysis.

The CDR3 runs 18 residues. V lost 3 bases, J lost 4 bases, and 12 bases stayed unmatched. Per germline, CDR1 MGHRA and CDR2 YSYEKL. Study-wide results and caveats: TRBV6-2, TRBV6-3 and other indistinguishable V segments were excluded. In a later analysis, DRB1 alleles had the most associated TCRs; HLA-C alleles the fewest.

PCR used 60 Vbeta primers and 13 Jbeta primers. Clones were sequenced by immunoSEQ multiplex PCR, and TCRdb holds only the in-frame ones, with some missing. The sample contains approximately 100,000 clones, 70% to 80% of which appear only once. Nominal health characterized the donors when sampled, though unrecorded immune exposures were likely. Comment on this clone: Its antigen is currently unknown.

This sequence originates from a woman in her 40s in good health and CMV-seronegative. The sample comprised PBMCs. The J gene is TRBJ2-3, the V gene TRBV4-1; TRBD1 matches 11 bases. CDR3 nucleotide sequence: TGCGCCAGCAGCCAGGAAGCCCCGGGACAGGGGGTACCAGATACGCAGTATTTT. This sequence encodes CASSQEAPGQGVPDTQYF.